The clone carrying this T cell receptor (beta chain) was seen repeatedly, ten times or more. Its specificity is unknown. Unique molecular identifier tags were affixed to discrete cDNA molecules. TCRdb re-analysed the 5' RACE reads in MiXCR, keeping a single row per CDR3 protein. The sample holds about 35,000 distinct CDR3 sequences, less than 6.5% seen once. These data originate in a study of early T cells in non-severe SARS-CoV-2 infection. About the study: Chains from this unsorted whole-blood bulk RNA could not be paired.

There are 17 residues in the CDR3. The germline V gene has CDR1 ENHRY and CDR2 SYGVKD. The V gene lost 0 bases and the J gene lost 7 bases, with 19 bases spanning the gap. Study results and limitations: Matching results from VDJdb favored anti-spike CD8 responses, leaving private and CD4 specificities undetected.

The J gene is TRBJ2-1, the V gene TRBV10-3; the D call may be TRBD1 or TRBD2 (5 bases each). Sequencing used whole blood. The sequence was obtained from an adult who was a healthcare worker with PCR-confirmed SARS-CoV-2 infection or an uninfected control (not recorded which). The CDR3 DNA reads TGTGCCATCAGTGAGTCGACGCCGGGAAGGGGAAGGAATGAGCAGTTCTTC. It codes for CAISESTPGRGRNEQFF.